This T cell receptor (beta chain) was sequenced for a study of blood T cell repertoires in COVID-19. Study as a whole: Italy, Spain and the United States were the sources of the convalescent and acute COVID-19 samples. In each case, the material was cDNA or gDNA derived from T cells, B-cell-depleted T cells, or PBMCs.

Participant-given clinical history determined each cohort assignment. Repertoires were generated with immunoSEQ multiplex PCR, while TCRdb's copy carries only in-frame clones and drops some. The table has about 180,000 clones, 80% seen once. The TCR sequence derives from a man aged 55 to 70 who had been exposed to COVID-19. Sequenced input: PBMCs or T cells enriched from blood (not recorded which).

CDR3 bases: TGTGCAAGTCGCCCATGGACAGGGGAAGTTTCCTACGAGCAGTACTTC. This gives the protein CASRPWTGEVSYEQYF. The chain combines TRBV12-2 with TRBJ2-7; TRBD1, the table's D call, lacks a check against the DNA. TRBV12-2 is deemed a pseudogene. The CDR3 covers 16 residues.